The T cell receptor (beta chain) under discussion was sequenced for a study of T cells in Graves' hyperthyroidism and ophthalmopathy (dated by TCRdb to between 2017 and 2020). About the investigation overall: Peripheral blood samples were taken at the time of initial diagnosis, prior to any treatment. Whether ophthalmopathy could be predicted prospectively was tested in an independent validation cohort made up of roughly 19 hyperthyroidism patients plus 17 patients who later progressed to ophthalmopathy. A discovery cohort of about a hundred patients, 43 with Graves' ophthalmopathy and 55 to 65 with stable Graves' hyperthyroidism, was used to find distinguishing TCR V-J signatures. The paper describes TCR Vbeta CDR3 sequencing of 135 peripheral blood samples, made up of 43 ophthalmopathy patients, some 76 hyperthyroidism patients and some 17 progressor patients. The 75 to 100 discovery patients were divided at random into training and test sets in a 7:3 ratio. After sampling, hyperthyroidism patients received methimazole starting at 30 mg daily, and ophthalmopathy patients received high-dose intravenous methylprednisolone. In addition, the study compared T-cell repertoires in thyroid tissue and in blood from 6 or 7 Graves' hyperthyroidism patients. Overall study outcomes, separate from this receptor: No statistical method was used to set the sample size in advance, and investigators knew the group allocation. In validation, progression to ophthalmopathy was predicted by the model with 70.59% sensitivity and 72.22% specificity, a median of 6.5 months before onset. Ophthalmopathy was separated from stable hyperthyroidism by a 13 V-J signature model, with about 88% sensitivity and just over 81% specificity obtained in cross-validation and 80%/75% obtained in testing. Most expanded thyroid clonotypes (frequency above 0.001) were also detected in blood, suggesting blood repertoires may reflect thyroid immune responses.

Ophthalmopathy patients had moderately to severely active disease, with a Clinical Activity Score of 3 or more, a NOSPECS grade of 4 or more, and a disease duration of less than 3 months. The study excluded patients with uncontrolled infections, other autoimmune diseases, pregnancy or lactation. Clinical symptoms, serum thyroxine and TRAb, thyroid ultrasound, and orbital computed tomography formed the basis for the diagnoses. PBMCs were isolated from more than 9 ml of fresh peripheral blood by Ficoll-Paque density gradient centrifugation. Trizol reagent was used to extract total RNA, and RNA quality was then checked on an Agilent 2100 Bioanalyzer. Comments on this clonotype: The antigen it recognizes is unknown. Within one base of it there is no much larger clone, and no base qualities were kept.

V is pared back by 6 bases and J by 6 bases, with 14 bases lying between the germline termini. CDR1 is given as ENHRY and CDR2 as SYGVKD, both from the germline V gene. From the cysteine up to the phenylalanine, the CDR3 has a length of 14 residues. Only the CDR3 DNA stays, 42 bases, in frame from base 1. The TCR beta CDR3 regions were amplified from RNA transcripts. The TCR CDR3 was subjected to a first round of RT-PCR using the HTBI primer set and the Qiagen OneStep RT-PCR kit. The libraries were constructed in a second round of multiplex PCR and then size-selected and purified. Libraries were sequenced paired-end with 100 bp reads on an Illumina HiSeq2000. The original methods were these. SOAPnuke was used to process the raw data, removing reads that contained adapters or uncalled bases, had a mean Phred below 15, or lacked an exact match to the constant primer or identifier. COPE v1.2.5 was used to merge the high-quality paired reads, and each unique nucleotide sequence was defined as a clonotype. MiTCR v1.1 was used to align clonotypes to the IMGT TRBV, TRBD and TRBJ reference segments. The analysis included only V-J combinations with a frequency above 0.0001, which together covered 99% to 99.2% of the repertoires. The TCS score was defined as the ratio of F50 (clonal expansion) to E x V (chaos), calculated using BLOSUM62-based TCRdist between CDR3 peptides within each V-J. Welch's t-statistics and random forest reduced fewer than 550 V-J features to fewer than 15, which were used in a naive Bayes classifier (R e1071). TCRdb reran the public reads through fastp at Q25 and MiXCR, keeping productive beta chains. One record per CDR3 amino acid sequence lists the most common genes and DNA. The V and J calls were determined by TCRdb, not by the authors. The sample table lists around 600,000 distinct CDR3 sequences, approximately 14% of them with a count of one. The ten biggest clones cover approximately 12% of the sample.

Sequencing used blood. The clonotype was recovered from a woman between 50 and 59 years old with Graves' ophthalmopathy. The rearranged chain carries TRBV10-3 and TRBJ1-4, with TRBD1 perhaps the D gene, on 5 matching bases. The nucleotide sequence is TGTGCCATCAGAGATGGGACTCAGGATGAAAAACTGTTTTTT. Translated, this gives CAIRDGTQDEKLFF.